This TCR beta chain was retrieved from a study of human T cells and chemical hapten exposure. Specified time point: patch test 1, 2 weeks after DPC sensitization. Treatment given: therapeutic diphenylcyclopropenone sensitization with weekly scalp DPC. Trimming removed 5 bases from V and 6 bases from J, with 12 bases in between. CDR1 and CDR2 from the germline V gene are SGHNT and YENEEA. The length of the CDR3 is 13 residues. Using its own MiXCR run on the RACE reads, TCRdb lists one record per CDR3 protein. The sample yields some 110,000 distinct CDR3 sequences, about an eighth seen once. The sequence derives from a woman between 50 and 59 years old with alopecia areata. Some clones in this sample may be carry-over from other donors' samples. The chain links TRBV11-3 to TRBJ2-3; D is uncertain. The sample was whole blood, taken in connection with sensitization to the hapten diphenylcyclopropenone (DPC). In DNA form, the CDR3 reads TGTGCCAGCAGCCCCAGCCAATTGGATACGCAGTATTTT. Protein product: CASSPSQLDTQYF. The variable domain in full, with the rest retrieved from reference TRBV11-3 and TRBJ2-3, is EAGVVQSPRYKIIEKKQPVAFWCNPISGHNTLYWYLQNLGQGPELLIRYENEEAVDDSQLPKDRFSAERLKGVDSTLKIQPAELGDSAVYLCASSPSQLDTQYFGPGTRLTVL.